The 28 T cell receptor beta chains given below trace back to one sample, sequenced in a study of T cell responses to AZD1222 COVID-19 vaccine. The protocol was immunoSEQ multiplex PCR, while the TCRdb copy is restricted to in-frame clones and leaves out a portion. The table has 100,000 to 150,000 clones, 90% seen once. The sequences come from peripheral blood, collected on day 0 of MenACWY control vaccination. These receptor sequences come from an adult in good health.

J is TRBJ1-3 and V is TRBV27; the D gene is possibly TRBD1 (5 bases). V lost 5 bases and J 4 bases, leaving 12 bases between the germline ends. Germline V gene lookup returns CDR1 MNHEY and CDR2 SMNVEV (reference sequence). CDR3 length: 14 residues. CDR3: CASSKGTSGNTIYF. As DNA, the CDR3 is TGTGCCAGCAGTAAAGGGACCTCGGGAAACACCATATATTTT.

The genes are TRBV19 and TRBJ1-6, with D possibly being TRBD1 (5 bases). Trimming stripped 9 bases from V and 9 bases from J, with 15 bases between. Germline V gives CDR1 LNHDA, CDR2 SQIVND (reference sequence). The CDR3 has 13 amino acids. The CDR3 protein is CASSGTQGSPLHF. CDR3 DNA: TGTGCCAGCAGTGGGACCCAAGGTTCACCCCTCCACTTT.

In this sample, this clone turned up once. The V and J genes are TRBV5-4 and TRBJ2-3, with 14 bases lining up with TRBD2. The CDR3 sequence is 18 residues long. The V gene's germline CDR1 is SGHNT and CDR2 YYREEE (reference sequence). J was trimmed by 4 bases and V by 6 bases; bases with no gene match: 13. Here the CDR3 DNA reads TGTGCCAGCATCGGGACTAGCGGGAGTGGGGGCGGCGCAGATACGCAGTATTTT. It is translated as CASIGTSGSGGGADTQYF. Together with reference TRBV5-4 and TRBJ2-3, the CDR3 gives the full variable domain: ETGVTQSPTHLIKTRGQQVTLRCSSQSGHNTVSWYQQALGQGPQFIFQYYREEENGRGNFPPRFSGLQFPNYSSELNVNALELDDSALYLCASIGTSGSGGGADTQYFGPGTRLTVL.

This clone was found a few times. Relative to the germline gene, one junction end is altered; a read error may explain this. The chain employs TRBV7-6 and TRBJ1-4; 9 bases line up with TRBD1. The CDR3 runs to 16 residues. Germline V gene sequence: CDR1 SGHVS, CDR2 FNYEAQ. CDR3 in DNA: TGTGCCAGCAGTTTAGGAACAGGGGGCGATAATGAAAAACTGTTTTTT. Translated: CASSLGTGGDNEKLFF. Supplemented by reference TRBV7-6 and TRBJ1-4, the full variable domain reads GAGVSQSPRYKVTKRGQDVALRCDPISGHVSLYWYRQALGQGPEFLTYFNYEAQQDKSGLPNDRFSAERPEGSISTLTIQRTEQRDSAMYRCASSLGTGGDNEKLFFGSGTQLSVL.

This clone was observed a single time. The chain recombines TRBV27 with TRBJ2-7; 7 bases are a match to TRBD2. The CDR3 loop spans 14 amino acids. V was pared by 4 bases and J by 2 bases, with 5 bases of the junction left unmatched. The germline gives CDR1 MNHEY, CDR2 SMNVEV (reference sequence). CDR3 bases: TGTGCCAGCAGTTCAGGACTAGGGCCCTACGAGCAGTACTTC. The encoded protein is CASSSGLGPYEQYF.

CDR3 nucleotides: TGTGCCACACAAGACCGGGACAGGGACCAAGAGACCCAGTACTTC. As protein: CATQDRDRDQETQYF. This chain joins TRBV19 and TRBJ2-5, with 9 bases lining up with TRBD1. After removal of 10 bases from V and 0 bases from J, the junction contained 9 bases not matched to a gene. This CDR3 contains 15 residues. Germline CDR1 LNHDA, CDR2 SQIVND (reference sequence).

The chain joins TRBV29-1 to TRBJ2-5, with D perhaps being TRBD1 or TRBD2 (5 bases each). CDR3 length equals 11 residues. Germline lookup yields CDR1 SQVTM and CDR2 ANQGSEA. Trimming took 6 bases from V and 2 from J, leaving 7 bases between them. The DNA of the CDR3 is TGCAGCGTGGGGGATCAAGAGACCCAGTACTTC. Its translation: CSVGDQETQYF.

V gene TRBV30 combines with J gene TRBJ1-1; D possibly corresponds to TRBD1 (5 bases). V lost 1 base to trimming and J lost 1 base, with 13 bases between them. Germline V gene sequence: CDR1 GTSNPN, CDR2 SVGIG (reference sequence). The CDR3 is made up of 15 amino acids. The DNA for the CDR3 is TGTGCCTGGAGTGAGTTCCTGGGACGGAACACTGAAGCTTTCTTT. It yields the protein CAWSEFLGRNTEAFF.

This clone was observed a few times. J is TRBJ1-4 and V is TRBV3-1 (or the pseudogene TRBV3-2); 9 bases line up with TRBD1. Losses at the gene ends were 4 bases for V and 10 bases for J; bases not matched to a gene: 7. Germline V CDR1 and CDR2: LGHDT, YNNKEL (reference sequence). The CDR3 spans 14 residues. The CDR3 DNA reads as TGTGCCAGCAGCCCGGACAGGGGCGTGGGAAAACTGTTTTTT. As protein: CASSPDRGVGKLFF.

This chain links TRBV30 with TRBJ2-1; D uncertain. V was pared by 0 bases and J by 0 bases, with 3 bases between. Per germline, CDR1 GTSNPN and CDR2 SVGIG (reference sequence). The CDR3 sequence is 13 residues long. The CDR3 here is CAWSVDSYNEQFF. For the CDR3, the DNA is TGTGCCTGGAGTGTTGACTCCTACAATGAGCAGTTCTTC.

V gene TRBV6-5 combines with J gene TRBJ1-2, with D possibly being TRBD1 (5 bases). Looked up from germline, CDR1 is MNHEY and CDR2 is SVGAGI. The CDR3 runs to 14 residues. V was cut by 5 bases and J by 7 bases, with 17 bases left in between. The CDR3: CASSQQGFGGGYTF. Here the CDR3 DNA reads TGTGCCAGCAGTCAGCAAGGGTTTGGGGGTGGCTACACCTTC.

The gene calls are TRBV6-4 and TRBJ2-3; the D is unclear. Germline V gives CDR1 MRHNA, CDR2 SNTAGT. The CDR3 spans 16 residues. Trimming left V 0 bases short and J 6 bases short, with 16 bases between. CDR3 protein: CASSDSFGTGRDTQYF. In DNA, the CDR3 is TGTGCCAGCAGTGACTCTTTCGGAACTGGGCGGGATACGCAGTATTTT.

The chain combines TRBV7-8 with TRBJ2-2, with a possible D match to TRBD1 (6 bases). Per the germline V gene, CDR1 is SGHVS and CDR2 is FQNEAQ. This CDR3 spans 17 amino acids. Trimming pared 5 bases from V and 1 base from J, leaving 17 bases between. The chain's CDR3 is CASSPRPGGQNTGELFF. DNA of the CDR3: TGTGCCAGCAGCCCGAGACCTGGGGGACAGAACACCGGGGAGCTGTTTTTT.

V usage is TRBV3-1 (or the pseudogene TRBV3-2) and J usage is TRBJ2-1; 8 nucleotides align to TRBD2. The CDR3 is 16 amino acids. The germline gives CDR1 LGHDT, CDR2 YNNKEL (reference sequence). The V gene end was trimmed by 4 bases and the J gene end by 1 base; junction bases not matched to a gene: 6. The CDR3 loop reads CASSRPGGGSYNEQFF. CDR3 in DNA: TGTGCCAGCAGCCGACCTGGCGGGGGGTCCTACAATGAGCAGTTCTTC.

The genes are TRBV11-2 and TRBJ2-3; 10 positions match TRBD1. The CDR3 contains 16 residues. Losses at the gene ends were 4 bases for V and 3 bases for J; bases not matched to a gene: 7. The germline V gene has CDR1 SGHAT and CDR2 FQNNGV. The CDR3 spells CASSYGTGEITDTQYF. The CDR3 DNA sequence: TGTGCCAGCAGCTACGGGACAGGGGAAATAACAGATACGCAGTATTTT.

J is TRBJ1-1 and V is TRBV21-1. TRBV21-1 counts as a pseudogene. This CDR3 spans 12 amino acids. Here the CDR3 reads CASSRMNTEAFF. The CDR3 nucleotides read TGTGCCAGCAGCAGGATGAACACTGAAGCTTTCTTT.

The rearrangement joins TRBV19 to TRBJ1-2; no reliable D call. CDR3 length: 15 amino acids. From germline, CDR1 is LNHDA and CDR2 SQIVND (reference sequence). The ends were cut back, 3 bases at V and 0 bases at J, with 11 bases in the middle. DNA for the CDR3: TGTGCCAGTAGTATTGCTGTCAGAGCTAACTATGGCTACACCTTC. Translating it yields CASSIAVRANYGYTF.

This clone was recorded a few times. The chain has TRBV6-2 or TRBV6-3 and TRBJ2-3; no reliable D call. Germline CDR1 and CDR2: MNHEY and SVGEGT. This CDR3 region has 14 residues. Trimming took off 2 bases at V and 2 bases at J, with 8 bases between the two ends. This CDR3 is CASSYGASTDTQYF. CDR3 nucleotide sequence: TGTGCCAGCAGTTACGGCGCCTCCACAGATACGCAGTATTTT.

This chain uses TRBV7-6 with TRBJ2-3; D not certain. Trimming removed 1 base at V and 2 bases at J, with 13 bases between. CDR1 is SGHVS, CDR2 FNYEAQ, per germline. The CDR3 length is 16 residues. The CDR3 coding sequence is TGTGCCAGCAGCTTAGAGCCGGCAGGTTCCACAGATACGCAGTATTTT. Amino acids: CASSLEPAGSTDTQYF. Full variable domain (missing parts from reference TRBV7-6 and TRBJ2-3): GAGVSQSPRYKVTKRGQDVALRCDPISGHVSLYWYRQALGQGPEFLTYFNYEAQQDKSGLPNDRFSAERPEGSISTLTIQRTEQRDSAMYRCASSLEPAGSTDTQYFGPGTRLTVL.

This clone was seen only once. The V and J genes are TRBV7-6 and TRBJ1-1; possible D gene TRBD1, 5 bases. The ends were cut back, 0 bases at V and 1 base at J, with 12 bases in the middle. Germline CDR1 and CDR2: SGHVS and FNYEAQ. The CDR3 covers 16 residues. CDR3 in DNA: TGTGCCAGCAGCTTAGCCCCCCGAGGACAGAACACTGAAGCTTTCTTT. Translation: CASSLAPRGQNTEAFF.

This sequence joins TRBV28 and TRBJ2-1; 10 positions match TRBD1. Per germline, CDR1 MDHEN and CDR2 SYDVKM. V trimming: 3 bases; J trimming: 6 bases; junction bases outside the gene matches: 5. The CDR3 covers 15 residues. In DNA form, the CDR3 reads TGTGCCAGCAGTTTTGAGGGACAGGGGCTCAATGAGCAGTTCTTC. This translates into CASSFEGQGLNEQFF.

This clone appeared a single time. The CDR3 reads CATSRHQETQYF. CDR3 coding DNA: TGTGCCACCAGCAGGCATCAAGAGACCCAGTACTTC. V gene TRBV15 combines with J gene TRBJ2-5, with D unresolved. Deletions cut 3 bases from V and 2 bases from J, with 4 bases between. CDR1 and CDR2 (germline): LNHNV, YYDKDF (reference sequence). The CDR3 loop spans 12 amino acids.

This clone has just a few counts. As DNA, the CDR3 is TGTGCCAGCAGTAAAGACAGAGATATCATGAACACTGAAGCTTTCTTT. This sequence encodes CASSKDRDIMNTEAFF. This chain joins TRBV6-1 and TRBJ1-1; D is possibly TRBD1 (5 bases). Germline CDR1 MNHNS, CDR2 SASEGT. Trimming shortened V by 5 bases and J by 0 bases, and 16 bases separated the two germline ends. The CDR3 extends over 16 amino acids.

The chain has TRBV28 and TRBJ1-1; unclear D gene. Germline values: CDR1 MDHEN, CDR2 SYDVKM. CDR3 length: 11 amino acids. Trimming pared 6 bases from V and 11 bases from J, leaving 13 bases between. The CDR3 region is CASRRTLLAFF. CDR3 in DNA: TGTGCCAGCAGACGCACCCTACTGGCTTTCTTT.

This chain links TRBV5-1 with TRBJ1-6; D call uncertain. Trimming pared 4 bases from V and 2 bases from J, leaving 16 bases between. Per the germline V gene, CDR1 is SGHRS and CDR2 is YFSETQ. The CDR3 is made up of 17 amino acids. The CDR3 region is CASSPSGIRAYNSPLHF. The CDR3 nucleotides read TGCGCCAGCAGCCCTAGTGGGATAAGAGCCTATAATTCACCCCTCCACTTT.

The rearrangement uses TRBV28 and TRBJ2-1; 9 bases map to TRBD2. The V segment lost 6 bases and the J segment 0 bases; nucleotides outside the gene matches: 12. Looked up from germline, CDR1 is MDHEN and CDR2 is SYDVKM. The CDR3 is 18 residues long. DNA of the CDR3: TGTGCCAGCAGCTCCCCTGGCGGGAGGGTGAGCTCCTACAATGAGCAGTTCTTC. Translating it yields CASSSPGGRVSSYNEQFF.

This clone was found a few times. The V call is TRBV28, the J call TRBJ2-1, with 13 bases lining up with TRBD2. This CDR3 has 14 residues. The germline CDR1 and CDR2 sequences are MDHEN and SYDVKM. Trimming took 6 bases from V and 9 from J; bases not matched to a gene: 5. The CDR3, as DNA: TGTGCCAGCAGCGGACTAGCGGGAGATAGTGAGCAGTTCTTC. Amino acids: CASSGLAGDSEQFF.

This clone came up once. The genes are TRBV28 and TRBJ2-7; TRBD2 might be the D (5 bases). V was shortened by 4 bases and J by 3 bases, with 16 bases between the two germline ends. The V gene's germline CDR1 is MDHEN and CDR2 SYDVKM. The CDR3 covers 15 residues. The CDR3 DNA reads as TGTGCCAGCAGTTCCGTTGGGCGGAGGATCTACGAGCAGTACGTC. Its protein product is CASSSVGRRIYEQYV.